The present entry profiles one TCR beta chain with its context. The junction differs from germline at one of its ends, possibly a read error. The CDR3 spans 11 residues. Germline CDR1 GTSNPN, CDR2 SVGIG (reference sequence). This sample was included in a study of cytomegalovirus exposure and HLA in healthy donors. With 60 Vbeta and 13 Jbeta primers, the PCR was carried out. Profiled with immunoSEQ multiplex PCR; TCRdb holds only in-frame clones, not every one. The repertoire holds roughly 170,000 clones, with roughly 80% as singletons. The chain couples TRBV30 to TRBJ2-1; no reliable D call. The clonotype originates from a female donor in good health and CMV-seronegative. The source material was PBMCs. The CDR3 DNA follows: TGTGCCTGGAGTGGCAGCGCCTTCTCAGTCTTC. Amino acids: CAWSGSAFSVF.